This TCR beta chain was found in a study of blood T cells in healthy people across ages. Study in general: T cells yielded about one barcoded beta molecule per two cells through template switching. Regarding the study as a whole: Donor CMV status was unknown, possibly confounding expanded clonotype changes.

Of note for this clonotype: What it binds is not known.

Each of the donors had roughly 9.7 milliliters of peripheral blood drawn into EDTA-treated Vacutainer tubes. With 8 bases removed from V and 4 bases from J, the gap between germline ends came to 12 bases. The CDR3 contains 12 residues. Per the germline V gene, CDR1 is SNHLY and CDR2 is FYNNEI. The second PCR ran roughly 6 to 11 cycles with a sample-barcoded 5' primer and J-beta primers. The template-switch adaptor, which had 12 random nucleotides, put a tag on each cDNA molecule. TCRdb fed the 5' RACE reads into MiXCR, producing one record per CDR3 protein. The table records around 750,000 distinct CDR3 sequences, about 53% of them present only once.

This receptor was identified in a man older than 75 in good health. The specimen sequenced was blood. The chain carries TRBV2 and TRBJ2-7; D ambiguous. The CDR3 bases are TGTGCCAGCCGGCCGGCTCCGTACGAGCAGTACTTC. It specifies CASRPAPYEQYF.